The present TCR beta chain was sequenced within a study of blood T cell repertoires in COVID-19. Study-wide background: Sites across the United States, Italy and Spain contributed samples from acute and convalescent COVID-19. T cells, B-cell-depleted T cells, or PBMCs provided the cDNA or gDNA that served as material.

Only in-frame clones appear in the TCRdb table, and some are missing; sequencing was by immunoSEQ multiplex PCR. Of about 150,000 clones in the sample, 82% were seen once. CDR3 length: 13 amino acids. Germline V lookup: CDR1 LNHDA, CDR2 SQIVND (reference sequence). Unmatched junction bases numbered 7, after V lost 7 bases and J lost 9 bases. Sequencing input: peripheral blood. J is TRBJ2-1 and V is TRBV19; the match to TRBD2 covers 9 bases. This receptor was taken from an elderly woman with active or convalescent COVID-19. The CDR3 region is CASKGGRAGEQFF. The CDR3 DNA reads as TGTGCCAGTAAAGGCGGGAGGGCCGGTGAGCAGTTCTTC.